This T cell receptor beta chain was observed in a study of response to subunit inactivated influenza vaccine. One entry per CDR3 protein, called by TCRdb with MiXCR from the RT-PCR reads. The data show hundreds of thousands of distinct CDR3 sequences, with roughly 14% seen just once and roughly 6.4% held by the top ten. The CDR3 consists of 15 residues. J lost 8 bases, V lost 5 bases, and 12 bases had no gene match. Germline V gene lookup returns CDR1 MNHNS and CDR2 SASEGT. Notes on the study in general: The study's authors posited that every seasonal influenza vaccination enlists few new T cells.

A word on this clonotype: The antigen is undetermined.

The sequence was collected from a man over 45 who received an inactivated influenza vaccine. This specimen was PBMCs from blood, taken approximately 15 days before vaccination. The V gene is TRBV6-1, the J gene TRBJ1-2, with 9 bases that match TRBD1. The DNA for the CDR3 is TGTGCCAGCAGTACCCCGGGACAGGGTAGGAAAGGCTACACCTTC. Protein product: CASSTPGQGRKGYTF.